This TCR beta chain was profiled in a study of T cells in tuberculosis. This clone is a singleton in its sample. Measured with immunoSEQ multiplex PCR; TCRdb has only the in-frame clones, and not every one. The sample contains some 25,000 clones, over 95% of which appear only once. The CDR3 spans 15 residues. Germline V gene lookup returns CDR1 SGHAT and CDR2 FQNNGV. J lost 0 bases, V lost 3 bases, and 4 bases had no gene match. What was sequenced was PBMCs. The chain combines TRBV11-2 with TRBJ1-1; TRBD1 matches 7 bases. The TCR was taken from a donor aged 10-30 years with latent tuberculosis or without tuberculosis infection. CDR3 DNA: TGTGCCAGCAGCTTTGACAGGGAAATGAACACTGAAGCTTTCTTT. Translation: CASSFDREMNTEAFF.